A selection of T cell receptor beta chains follows, all from one sample in a study of identical twins. TCRdb fed the 5' RACE reads into MiXCR, producing one record per CDR3 protein. The data hold 300,000 or so distinct CDR3 sequences, with roughly 10% observed a single time. These data also featured in a second study, about yellow fever vaccine responses in identical twins.

Source material: CD8+ T cells sorted from blood. Every receptor here comes from a woman under 30 in good health. Both conserved end residues are part of each CDR3. The D gene is left open where the match is weak. Clone size appears in some rows only: once, few, many, or a class for an expanded clone.

- TRBJ1-4 TRBV7-9 many TGTGCCAGCAGCTCAAACACAGAAGAAACTAATGAAAAACTGTTTTTT CASSSNTEETNEKLFF
- TRBJ2-7 TRBV20-1 - TGCAGTGCCACCTGGGTGGGCTACGAGCAGTACTTC CSATWVGYEQYF
- TRBJ1-4 TRBV5-5 few TGTGCCAGCAGCGCCGCGCAGTCAACTAATGAAAAACTGTTTTTT CASSAAQSTNEKLFF
- TRBJ2-1 TRBV19 - TGTGCCAGTAGTGCCTACAAGAATGAGCAGTTCTTC CASSAYKNEQFF
- TRBJ2-7 TRBV5-1 few TGCGCCAGCAGCTTGGGGCACTCCTACGAGCAGTACTTC CASSLGHSYEQYF
- TRBJ2-7 TRBV7-9 many TGTGCCAGCAGCACGGGGGTCTACGAGCAGTACTTC CASSTGVYEQYF
- TRBJ1-4 TRBV27 many TGTGCCAGCAGCGGGGGCGGGGGACTTAATGAAAAACTGTTTTTT CASSGGGGLNEKLFF
- TRBJ2-7 TRBV13 many TGTGCCAGCAGCTTAGGACCTACCAGGGAGGTAGACTACGAGCAGTACTTC CASSLGPTREVDYEQYF
- TRBJ2-3 TRBV12-3/TRBV12-4 many TGTGCCAGCAGTTTAGTATCGCGTCTGGATACGCAGTATTTT CASSLVSRLDTQYF
- TRBJ2-3 TRBV29-1 many TGCAGCGTTGAAGGGGGGGGGCTCAACACAGATACGCAGTATTTT CSVEGGGLNTDTQYF
TRBD1 TRBJ2-7 TRBV7-8 many TGTGCCAGCAGCTTAGGGAGCCCGGGACAGCGAGGGGCCTACGAGCAGTACTTC CASSLGSPGQRGAYEQYF
- TRBJ2-1 TRBV10-3 many TGTGCCATCAGTGTAAACACAGTCAATGAGCAGTTCTTC CAISVNTVNEQFF
- TRBJ2-5 TRBV12-3/TRBV12-4 - TGTGCCAGCAGCCCCGGAGGCAGCCAAGAGACCCAGTACTTC CASSPGGSQETQYF
- TRBJ2-7 TRBV12-3/TRBV12-4 - TGTGCCAGCAGTGCACCCGGCGAGCAGTACTTC CASSAPGEQYF
TRBD1 TRBJ1-6 TRBV6-1 few TGTGCCAGCAGTAGGGACAGGGGAAATAATTCACCCCTCCACTTT CASSRDRGNNSPLHF
- TRBJ2-1 TRBV27 - TGTGCCAGCAGTTTTGCCGGGATGGAGGCCAATGAGCAGTTCTTC CASSFAGMEANEQFF
- TRBJ2-1 TRBV6-2/TRBV6-3 few TGTGCCAGCAGTACCTTGGACAATGAGCAGTTCTTC CASSTLDNEQFF
- TRBJ2-7 TRBV27 many TGTGCCAGCAGCCGGGGAGGCGAGCAGTACTTC CASSRGGEQYF
- TRBJ2-7 TRBV12-5 few TGTGCTAGTGGTTTGAACACCTACGAGCAGTACTTC CASGLNTYEQYF
TRBD2 TRBJ2-1 TRBV12-3/TRBV12-4 many TGTGCCAGCAGACCTAGCGGGAGGGCCTCCGATGAGCAGTTCTTC CASRPSGRASDEQFF
- TRBJ2-5 TRBV2 many TGTGCCAGCAGCGAGATTCAAGAGACCCAGTACTTC CASSEIQETQYF
- TRBJ2-1 TRBV27 many TGTGCCAGCAGTTTATTCGATGAGCAGTTCTTC CASSLFDEQFF
TRBD2 TRBJ2-3 TRBV7-9 many TGTGCCAGCAGCTCGAGGTGGAGCGGGGGTGCAGATACGCAGTATTTT CASSSRWSGGADTQYF
- TRBJ2-7 TRBV4-3 few TGCGCCAGCAGCCAAGACCCCACATATCGCGAGCAGTACTTC CASSQDPTYREQYF
- TRBJ2-1 TRBV6-5 - TGTGCCAGCAGTTACACAGGATACAATGAGCAGTTCTTC CASSYTGYNEQFF
- TRBJ2-3 TRBV11-2 - TGTGCCAGCAGCTTCAAGTGGGTCGAGGGGGGAGATACGCAGTATTTT CASSFKWVEGGDTQYF
- TRBJ2-6 TRBV27 - TGTGCCAGCAGTTTATGGGGGGCTGGGGCCAACGTCCTGACTTTC CASSLWGAGANVLTF
- TRBJ1-6 TRBV4-1 - TGCGCCAGCAGCCAAGATGGGGTTTCACCCCTCCACTTT CASSQDGVSPLHF
- TRBJ2-7 TRBV29-1 many TGCAGCGTTGTGGTGGGCAGGGGCGAGCAGTACTTC CSVVVGRGEQYF
- TRBJ1-2 TRBV5-4 many TGTGCCAGCAGCTTGGCGCAGGGATCACCATATGGCTACACCTTC CASSLAQGSPYGYTF
- TRBJ2-2 TRBV12-3/TRBV12-4 many TGTGCCAGCAGTTTCCCGGCCGGGGAGCTGTTTTTT CASSFPAGELFF
TRBD1 TRBJ2-7 TRBV29-1 - TGCAGCGCTCACGCCAGTGGGGACAGGGGGCTCTACGAGCAGTACTTC CSAHASGDRGLYEQYF
- TRBJ2-7 TRBV20-1 few TGCACCCTTGTTAGGGGTGAGCAGTACTTC CTLVRGEQYF
- TRBJ2-5 TRBV9 - TGTGCCAGCAGCGTTACCGGGACTCTTCAAGAGACCCAGTACTTC CASSVTGTLQETQYF
TRBD1 TRBJ2-7 TRBV6-5 many TGTGCCAGCAGTTACCAGGACAGGGGCGAGCAGTACTTC CASSYQDRGEQYF
TRBD1 TRBJ1-1 TRBV7-2 many TGTGCCAGCAGCTTGTCCAGGGGGCCCATGAACACTGAAGCTTTCTTT CASSLSRGPMNTEAFF
- TRBJ2-1 TRBV12-3/TRBV12-4 many TGTGCCAGCAGGTCAGCGGGACAACTTTACAATGAGCAGTTCTTC CASRSAGQLYNEQFF
- TRBJ2-7 TRBV20-1 few TGCAGTGCTAGAGATGCGAGAGGGGCATTCTCCTACGAGCAGTACTTC CSARDARGAFSYEQYF
- TRBJ2-3 TRBV7-9 - TGTGCCAGCAGCTTGGCCCAGGGGACCACAGATACGCAGTATTTT CASSLAQGTTDTQYF
- TRBJ2-1 TRBV14 - TGTGCCAGCAGCCAAGATCTGGGGGCCGGTCCCCCTCACAATGAGCAGTTCTTC CASSQDLGAGPPHNEQFF